This TCR beta chain appears in the sequencing data of a study of CD8 T cells in Susac syndrome. J was trimmed by 6 bases and V by 5 bases; bases with no gene match: 2. Germline V gene data show CDR1 as KGHSH and CDR2 as LQKENI. This CDR3 is built from 13 residues. Random hexamers served to reverse transcribe about 0.5 to 1 ug RNA. The CDR3 of TCR beta was amplified by immunoSEQ multiplex PCR across 54 Vbeta and 13 Jbeta. TCRdb re-called the immunoSEQ multiplex PCR reads through MiXCR, storing one row per CDR3 protein. Here the sample spans some 300,000 distinct CDR3 sequences, roughly 90% being singletons. In its sample, this clonotype was seen a few times.

The chain links TRBV18 to TRBJ2-3, with 10 nucleotides matching TRBD2. The sequenced sample was CD8+ T cells from PBMCs. This receptor was identified in a human donor with multiple sclerosis. CDR3 in DNA: TGTGCCAGCTCAGGACTAGCGGCGGATACGCAGTATTTT. Its protein is CASSGLAADTQYF.